This T cell receptor (beta chain) was captured by sequencing in a study of a mutant IDH1 vaccine in newly diagnosed glioma (dated by TCRdb to the early 2020s). For the wider study: Patients received eight vaccinations in weeks 1, 3, 5, 7, 11, 15, 19 and 23, corresponding to visits V03 through V10. Peripheral blood samples were drawn at six visits, namely V03 (baseline), V05, V07, V10, V12 and V13. Vaccination began 4-6 weeks after radiotherapy alone, or alongside temozolomide cycles in the chemotherapy-containing groups. For exploratory analyses, fewer than 30 treated patients had longitudinal TCRB deep sequencing done wherever samples were available. Prior to enrollment, standard therapy consisting of radiotherapy alone, temozolomide alone, or radiochemotherapy with temozolomide had been administered to patients, with the combination being received by most patients. Of the approximately 34 patients who were treated, around 60% were male and roughly 40% were female, and the mean age was approximately 40 years. Study-wide conclusions, independent of this receptor: Selection of PBMC samples for TCRB deep sequencing was based on availability. Across multiple MHC alleles, vaccine-induced immune responses were seen in approximately 93% of patients. Pseudoprogression appeared unrelated to alterations in the top peripheral T cell clonotypes detected by TCRB sequencing. The authors stated that sample limitations prevented analyses of patient blood samples from being reproduced.

Cut back by 6 bases and 3 bases, the V and J ends lie 6 bases apart. The CDR3 contains 11 residues, cysteine and phenylalanine counted. Just the 33-base CDR3 DNA is kept, in frame starting at base 1. The germline V gene specifies ENHRY as CDR1 and SYGVKD as CDR2. The library came from the immunoSEQ multiplex PCR assay. Rearranged TCR beta chain sequences were amplified with the hsTCRB Kit following the manufacturer's protocol. Sequencing of TCRB libraries was carried out on an Illumina MiSeq. In the paper's pipeline: Demultiplexing, trimming and gene mapping were performed with the kit vendor's proprietary platform. TCRdb provides this immuneACCESS table in a form limited to in-frame rearrangements. Some clones are lacking; in checked studies, under half of them reflect an unresolved V gene, and why the rest are absent is not known. D and trimming come from the DNA, and the V and J calls and clone size come from that table. The sample profile shows approximately 27,000 clones; approximately 88% of them were found once. Of the sample, about 18% is held by the ten largest clones.

The time point label here, explained by the study, means: week 5, during vaccination. A 20-mer mutant IDH1 peptide at 300 micrograms in Montanide made up each vaccine dose, which was injected subcutaneously together with topical imiquimod. Newly diagnosed WHO grade 3 or 4 IDH1-mutant astrocytomas showing loss of nuclear ATRX were present in the donors. The samples were drawn from NOA16, a multicentre, single-arm, open-label phase I trial in Germany that tested a mutant IDH1 peptide vaccine in humans for the first time. Genomic DNA for TCRB sequencing was isolated from EDTA blood with the DNeasy Blood and Tissue Kit. With respect to this clone: The antigen it recognizes is unknown. No qualities accompany the bases; no much larger clone lies one base away.

Specimen: PBMCs, collected from a glioma patient whose treatment included an IDH1 peptide vaccine. The sequence derives from a man younger than 30 with glioma. This chain is built from TRBV10-3 and TRBJ2-7; TRBD1 is a weak D gene call, 6 bases matching. The DNA sequence is given as TGTGCCATCAGGACAGGCTACGAGCAGTACTTC. Translation gives CAIRTGYEQYF.